The clone carrying this T cell receptor (beta chain) occurred a few times. Its antigen is unidentified. TCRdb analysed the 5' RACE reads with MiXCR anew, one entry per CDR3 protein. The sample has 200,000 to 250,000 distinct CDR3 sequences, more than 8% seen once. The data were obtained in a study of T-cell memory formation after mild COVID-19. Findings and limits, study-wide: Clones shrinking between day 15 and 85 showed a balanced CD4/CD8 split, and those that grew later tilted toward CD4+. There was no confirmation that second-wave clones peaking on day 37 were SARS-CoV-2 specific. The main location of contracting CD4+ clones was CM and EM, and that of contracting CD8+ clones was EMRA. Pre-infection memory already had some responding clones, implying cross-reactive memory joined.

The sample consisted of PBMCs or a T cell subset sorted from them (not recorded which). This TCR was recovered from a man between 18 and 29 years old who had mild COVID-19 (a few samples of this study predate the infection). Cell type and time point are not known.

This CDR3 reads CASSQDEESTEAFF. The DNA for the CDR3 is TGTGCCAGCTCACAAGACGAAGAGAGCACTGAAGCTTTCTTT. V gene TRBV18 combines with J gene TRBJ1-1; no reliable D call. Trimming removed 4 bases at V and 4 bases at J, with 13 bases between. The CDR3 length is 14 residues. The germline V gene has CDR1 KGHSH and CDR2 LQKENI.